Each of the 26 T cell receptor beta chains below was sequenced from the same sample in a study of cytomegalovirus exposure and HLA in healthy donors. PCR primers comprised 60 Vbeta and 13 Jbeta primers. Data came from immunoSEQ multiplex PCR; TCRdb stores just in-frame clones and leaves some out. The profile shows approximately 190,000 clones, roughly 80% of them singletons. Sequencing used PBMCs. The receptors were sampled from a young woman in good health and CMV-seropositive.

This chain's CDR3 is CASSSGLRDTEAFF. The CDR3 DNA reads TGTGCCAGTAGTTCGGGACTCCGGGACACTGAAGCTTTCTTT. V and J are TRBV19 and TRBJ1-1; D is perhaps TRBD1 (5 bases). V was clipped by 5 bases and J by 3 bases, with 13 bases between them. The germline gives CDR1 LNHDA, CDR2 SQIVND (reference sequence). CDR3 size: 14 residues.

V gene TRBV28 combines with J gene TRBJ1-5; a weak D match, TRBD1 (5 bases). Germline values: CDR1 MDHEN, CDR2 SYDVKM. V lost 3 bases, J lost 0 bases, and 9 bases lay in between. The CDR3 sequence is 15 residues long. CDR3 in DNA: TGTGCCAGCAGTTTCGCGGGGGATAGCAATCAGCCCCAGCATTTT. Its translation is CASSFAGDSNQPQHF.

The chain employs TRBV30 and TRBJ2-7; 7 bases map to TRBD1. The junction had 8 bases not matched to a gene; V was cut back by 0 bases and J by 3 bases. CDR3 length: 15 amino acids. Germline CDR1 is GTSNPN and CDR2 is SVGIG (reference sequence). The CDR3 DNA is TGTGCCTGGAGTGTACGGGACAGTCGATTCTACGAGCAGTACTTC. This sequence encodes CAWSVRDSRFYEQYF.

The J gene is TRBJ2-2, the V gene TRBV7-2, with a weak D call TRBD2 (7 bases). This CDR3 contains 13 residues. V lost 11 bases, J lost 1 base, and 11 bases lay in between. CDR1 is SGHTA, CDR2 FQGNSA, per germline. The DNA for the CDR3 is TGTGCCGCGGGGGACAAGAACACCGGGGAGCTGTTTTTT. It is translated as CAAGDKNTGELFF.

The chain combines TRBV7-3 with TRBJ2-3; 8 nucleotides agree with TRBD2. Germline V CDR1 and CDR2: SGHTA, FQGTGA. With 0 bases clipped from V and 3 bases from J, the junction kept 5 bases outside the gene matches. The CDR3 totals 16 residues. The CDR3 is CASSLTYRGGTDTQYF. The CDR3 DNA reads TGTGCCAGCAGCTTAACGTACCGGGGGGGAACAGATACGCAGTATTTT.

This chain uses TRBV7-3 with TRBJ2-1; 7 bases map to TRBD1. The germline V gene has CDR1 SGHTA and CDR2 FQGTGA. This CDR3 comprises 15 residues. V lost 1 base and J lost 10; bases outside the gene matches: 10. The CDR3 DNA follows: TGTGCCAGCAGCTTAATAGGGGGCAGGGGGAACGAGCAGTTCTTC. Translating gives CASSLIGGRGNEQFF.

The chain combines TRBV14 with TRBJ1-5; the D gene is possibly TRBD1 (5 bases). Trimming took 5 bases from V and 3 from J, leaving 8 bases between them. The CDR3 is 13 amino acids. The germline CDR1 and CDR2 sequences are SGHDN and FVKESK. Here the CDR3 reads CASSSGYNQPQHF. CDR3 sequence (DNA): TGTGCCAGCAGCTCAGGGTACAATCAGCCCCAGCATTTT.

The rearrangement links TRBV28 to TRBJ2-7; D ambiguous. The CDR3 has 13 residues. Trimming stripped 2 bases from V and 2 bases from J, with 7 bases between. Germline V gene sequence: CDR1 MDHEN, CDR2 SYDVKM. CDR3 sequence (DNA): TGTGCCAGCAGTTTAACTGAACCCTACGAGCAGTACTTC. It translates to CASSLTEPYEQYF.

V usage is TRBV10-3 and J usage is TRBJ2-5; 8 nucleotides align to TRBD2. The CDR3 has 15 residues. The germline V gene has CDR1 ENHRY and CDR2 SYGVKD. V lost 4 bases, J lost 5 bases, and 9 bases stayed unmatched. The CDR3 reads CAISATSAVRETQYF. The CDR3 DNA sequence: TGTGCCATCAGTGCGACTAGCGCTGTCCGGGAGACCCAGTACTTC.

The chain uses TRBV5-6 and TRBJ1-4; D not resolved. CDR3 length: 13 residues. V was cut by 2 bases and J by 4 bases, with 6 bases left in between. Germline V gene data show CDR1 as SGHDT and CDR2 as YYEEEE. CDR3 in amino acids: CASSLWSNEKLFF. The CDR3 bases are TGTGCCAGCAGCTTATGGAGTAATGAAAAACTGTTTTTT. Looking up the rest from reference TRBV5-6 and TRBJ1-4 gives the full variable domain: DAGVTQSPTHLIKTRGQQVTLRCSPKSGHDTVSWYQQALGQGPQFIFQYYEEEERQRGNFPDRFSGHQFPNYSSELNVNALLLGDSALYLCASSLWSNEKLFFGSGTQLSVL.

This clone appeared a few times. The rearrangement links TRBV19 to TRBJ1-1, with D maybe TRBD1 (5 bases). Germline assignment: CDR1 LNHDA and CDR2 SQIVND (reference sequence). Trimming shortened V by 11 bases and J by 4 bases, and 17 bases separated the two germline ends. The CDR3 covers 13 residues. The CDR3 DNA is TGTGCCGGGCGTCGGCAGGGAGGCACTGAAGCTTTCTTT. Translated, it gives CAGRRQGGTEAFF.

The genes are TRBV7-3 and TRBJ2-3; possible D gene TRBD2, 6 bases. Germline CDR1 is SGHTA and CDR2 is FQGTGA. This CDR3 region has 12 residues. The CDR3, as DNA: TGTGCTTCGGGACTGGGCACAGATACGCAGTATTTT. Translating gives CASGLGTDTQYF.

The count of this clone is one. This chain uses TRBV14 with TRBJ1-2; D not resolved. The germline V gene encodes CDR1 SGHDN and CDR2 FVKESK. This CDR3 contains 14 residues. Trimming took off 4 bases at V and 4 bases at J, with 13 bases between the two ends. The CDR3 reads CASSRLGGPYGYTF. The CDR3 DNA is TGTGCCAGCAGCCGTCTAGGAGGCCCCTATGGCTACACCTTC.

This chain uses TRBV11-2 with TRBJ2-3; 8 nucleotides line up with TRBD1. V gave up 2 bases and J gave up 5 bases; unmatched junction bases: 6. Germline V gene data show CDR1 as SGHAT and CDR2 as FQNNGV. This CDR3 comprises 15 residues. CDR3 region: CASSLIRGRRDTQYF. The CDR3 DNA is TGTGCCAGCAGCTTAATCAGGGGGCGAAGAGATACGCAGTATTTT.

This clone appeared a few times. The genes are TRBV19 and TRBJ2-1; 11 nucleotides agree with TRBD2. The length of the CDR3 is 15 residues. CDR1 and CDR2 from the germline V gene are LNHDA and SQIVND (reference sequence). J gave up 7 bases and V 4 bases, and 6 bases lay outside the gene matches. CDR3 coding DNA: TGTGCCAGTAGTACTCTAGCGGGAGGCTTAAATGAGCAGTTCTTC. This encodes CASSTLAGGLNEQFF.

The chain joins TRBV23-1 to TRBJ1-1, with D tentatively TRBD1 (5 bases). TRBV23-1 is flagged as an ORF with uncertain function. This CDR3 region has 16 residues. V was clipped by 2 bases and J by 2 bases, with 15 bases between them. The CDR3 region has the DNA TGCGCCAGCAGTCAACTCTCCTCGTGGACAAACACTGAAGCTTTCTTT. Amino acid sequence: CASSQLSSWTNTEAFF.

The V gene is TRBV6-6, the J gene TRBJ2-5; 11 positions agree with TRBD2. CDR1 and CDR2 (germline): MNHNY, SVGAGI (reference sequence). The CDR3 is made up of 15 amino acids. After removal of 5 bases from V and 2 bases from J, the junction contained 4 bases not matched to a gene. The CDR3 spells CASSRTSGRQETQYF. Written as DNA, the CDR3 is TGTGCCAGCAGTCGGACTAGCGGGCGGCAAGAGACCCAGTACTTC.

The sample holds a few counts of this clone. The rearrangement uses TRBV19 and TRBJ2-1, with D possibly being TRBD2 (5 bases). There are 13 residues in the CDR3. The ends were cut back, 4 bases at V and 9 bases at J, with 13 bases in the middle. Germline V gene data show CDR1 as LNHDA and CDR2 as SQIVND (reference sequence). CDR3 nucleotides: TGTGCCAGTAGTACGGGCAGAGGGAGTGAGCAGTTCTTC. Translating gives CASSTGRGSEQFF.

This clone was observed a handful of times. A read error may account for a junction end that differs from germline. The DNA for the CDR3 is TGTGCCAGTACAGGGAGGGTGAACGCCGGGGAGCTGTTTTTT. Protein sequence: CASTGRVNAGELFF. The chain couples TRBV19 to TRBJ2-2; 7 nucleotides match TRBD2. The CDR3 length is 14 residues. The germline V gene has CDR1 LNHDA and CDR2 SQIVND (reference sequence).

This clone appeared a few times. The chain employs TRBV5-4 and TRBJ1-2, with D tentatively TRBD1 (6 bases). The germline CDR1 and CDR2 sequences are SGHNT and YYREEE (reference sequence). The CDR3 covers 15 residues. The germline V and J ends were trimmed by 6 bases and 4 bases, with 19 bases remaining between them. In DNA, the CDR3 is TGTGCCAGCACCCGTTTATCAGGACAGCCCTATGGCTACACCTTC. It is translated as CASTRLSGQPYGYTF.

This clone was seen a single time. This chain uses TRBV18 with TRBJ1-2, with 7 bases aligning to TRBD1. CDR1 and CDR2 from the germline V gene are KGHSH and LQKENI. V dropped 1 base and J dropped 5; count of bases not matched to a gene: 4. The CDR3 covers 14 residues. CDR3: CASSPRDRPYGYTF. The CDR3 nucleotides are TGTGCCAGCTCACCACGGGACAGACCATATGGCTACACCTTC.

This chain links TRBV28 with TRBJ2-7; D is unclear. In germline, CDR1 is MDHEN, CDR2 SYDVKM. V was pared by 2 bases and J by 0 bases, with 5 bases between. This CDR3 contains 13 residues. CDR3 loop: CASSLASSYEQYF. The CDR3 DNA reads TGTGCCAGCAGTTTAGCTAGCTCCTACGAGCAGTACTTC. Complete variable domain (other parts from reference TRBV28 and TRBJ2-7): DVKVTQSSRYLVKRTGEKVFLECVQDMDHENMFWYRQDPGLGLRLIYFSYDVKMKEKGDIPEGYSVSREKKERFSLILESASTNQTSMYLCASSLASSYEQYFGPGTRLTVT.

The sample holds one count of this clone. The chain uses TRBV7-2 and TRBJ1-2; no reliable D call. V dropped 6 bases and J dropped 4 bases, with 15 bases sitting between them. Per germline, CDR1 SGHTA and CDR2 FQGNSA. The length of the CDR3 is 14 residues. The chain's CDR3 is CASSLVDLGYGYTF. CDR3 sequence (DNA): TGTGCCAGCAGTCTGGTGGACTTGGGCTATGGCTACACCTTC.

The CDR3 sequence: CASSSGTSGYNEQFF. The CDR3 DNA is TGTGCCAGCAGCTCCGGGACTAGCGGCTACAATGAGCAGTTCTTC. The chain has TRBV11-3 and TRBJ2-1, with TRBD2 matching over 11 bases. The CDR3 is 15 residues long. Per the germline V gene, CDR1 is SGHNT and CDR2 is YENEEA. Germline trimming cut 4 bases from V and 3 bases from J; bases unmatched to any gene: 2.

The chain employs TRBV5-6 and TRBJ2-1, with 9 bases identical to TRBD2. Germline trimming cut 0 bases from V and 10 bases from J; bases unmatched to any gene: 11. CDR1 and CDR2 (germline): SGHDT, YYEEEE. CDR3 length equals 16 residues. The CDR3 loop reads CASSLVSSGVLGEQFF. CDR3 in DNA: TGTGCCAGCAGCTTGGTATCTAGCGGGGTCCTCGGGGAGCAGTTCTTC.

Remarks on this clone: One end of the junction fails to match germline, which may point to a read error. The rearrangement joins TRBV20-1 to TRBJ1-2, with a tentative D call TRBD1 (6 bases). CDR1 DFQATT and CDR2 SNEGSKA come from the germline V gene (reference sequence). The CDR3 is made up of 9 amino acids. The CDR3 DNA reads as TGCAGTGCTCCCCTTGGGGGCCCCTTC. Translated, it gives CSAPLGGPF.